This T cell receptor beta chain was retrieved from a study of blood T cell repertoires in COVID-19. Study in general: The study drew acute and convalescent COVID-19 samples from the United States, Italy and Spain.

Per the original data handling: For nucleated cells, counts were estimated from reference gene primer amplification. TCRdb keeps only in-frame clones here, not all; method: immunoSEQ multiplex PCR. V and J calls and clone size are copied from that table; D and trimming were computed from the DNA. Among fewer than 350,000 clones, under 95% were seen once, and the ten largest hold less than 3.5%. In assigning cohorts, the study relied on participant-reported clinical history. No more than 2 weeks before study entry, exposed participants had met a case of COVID-19. The sample was PBMCs or T cells enriched from blood (not recorded which). This clonotype originated in a man aged 40-50 years who had been exposed to COVID-19.

CDR3 coding DNA: TGTGCCAGCAGCCCTCGACTAGCGGGGAGCACAGATACGCAGTATTTT. Its translation: CASSPRLAGSTDTQYF. The chain is built from TRBV9 and TRBJ2-3; 11 bases are a match to TRBD2. Per the germline V gene, CDR1 is SGDLS and CDR2 is YYNGEE. V gave up 4 bases and J gave up 0 bases; unmatched junction bases: 4. The CDR3 is 16 residues long. Supplemented by reference TRBV9 and TRBJ2-3, the full variable domain reads DSGVTQTPKHLITATGQRVTLRCSPRSGDLSVYWYQQSLDQGLQFLIQYYNGEERAKGNILERFSAQQFPDLHSELNLSSLELGDSALYFCASSPRLAGSTDTQYFGPGTRLTVL.